The sequence of this TCR beta chain was determined in a study of T cells in Graves' hyperthyroidism and ophthalmopathy (dated by TCRdb to the late 2010s). With respect to the entire study: TCR V-J signatures able to tell the groups apart were searched for in a discovery cohort of 95 to 100 patients, of whom about 40 had Graves' ophthalmopathy and about 60 had stable Graves' hyperthyroidism. An independent validation cohort of fewer than 20 hyperthyroidism patients and some 15 patients who later progressed to ophthalmopathy tested prospective prediction of ophthalmopathy. The 100 or so discovery patients were divided at random into training and test sets in a 7:3 ratio. In addition, the study compared T-cell repertoires in thyroid tissue and in blood from roughly six Graves' hyperthyroidism patients. After blood sampling, hyperthyroidism patients were treated with methimazole at a starting dose of 30 mg daily, and ophthalmopathy patients were treated with high-dose intravenous methylprednisolone. According to the paper, TCR Vbeta CDR3 sequencing was carried out on about 140 peripheral blood samples, which came from 40 to 45 ophthalmopathy, around 74 hyperthyroidism and approximately 17 progressor patients.

This clonotype was picked up many times. Its binding antigen is unknown. Base qualities are missing; no much larger clone stands one base away. Reading from cysteine to phenylalanine, the CDR3 counts 17 amino acids. Only CDR3 DNA remains: 51 bases, in frame from the first base. Relative to germline, V is 4 bases shorter and J is 4 bases shorter, with 22 bases between their ends. For CDR1 and CDR2, the germline V gene (reference sequence) lists LGHDT and YNNKEL. Amplification of TCR beta CDR3 regions was carried out from RNA transcripts. The TCR CDR3 was subjected to a first round of RT-PCR using the HTBI primer set and the Qiagen OneStep RT-PCR kit. Libraries were constructed in a second round of multiplex PCR, after which size selection and purification were carried out. Sequencing of the libraries was done on an Illumina HiSeq2000 using paired-end 100 bp reads. Turning to the authors' computational methods: SOAPnuke was used to process the raw data, removing reads that contained adapters or uncalled bases, had a mean Phred below 15, or lacked an exact match to the constant primer or identifier. High-quality paired reads were merged using COPE v1.2.5, and each unique nucleotide sequence was defined as a clonotype. Clonotypes were aligned to IMGT TRBV, TRBD and TRBJ reference segments using MiTCR v1.1. The analysis included only V-J combinations with a frequency above 0.0001, which together covered 99.2% of the repertoires. A TCS score was defined as the ratio of F50 (clonal expansion) to E x V (chaos), with BLOSUM62-based TCRdist applied between CDR3 peptides within each V-J. Welch's t-statistics and random forest reduced some 510 V-J features to about 13, which were used in a naive Bayes classifier (R e1071). The similarity between thyroid and blood repertoires was quantified using the Morisita-Horn index. TCRdb passed the public sequencing reads through fastp at Q25 and MiXCR, retaining productive beta sequences. CDR3 protein duplicates are merged, each entry listing the most common genes and DNA. TCRdb, not the authors, supplied the V and J calls. The sample table lists some 98,000 distinct CDR3 sequences, about 40% of them with a count of one. The ten largest clones represent roughly 10% of the sample.

Stable Graves' hyperthyroidism was defined as no progression to ophthalmopathy during 18 months of follow-up. Hyperthyroidism patients were newly diagnosed, had a disease duration of under 2 months, and were aged 18 to 65 years. Any patient with an uncontrolled infection, another autoimmune disease, pregnancy or lactation was excluded. Diagnoses were based on clinical symptoms, serum thyroxine and TRAb, thyroid ultrasound and orbital computed tomography. Total RNA was extracted with Trizol reagent, and quality was checked on an Agilent 2100 Bioanalyzer. Broad study findings and their caveats: Ophthalmopathy was separated from stable hyperthyroidism by a 13 V-J signature model, with 85% to 90% sensitivity and approximately 81% specificity obtained in cross-validation and 80%/75% obtained in testing. No statistical method was used to fix the sample size in advance, and group allocation was not hidden from the investigators. Most expanded thyroid clonotypes (frequency above 0.001) were also detected in blood, a finding suggesting that blood repertoires may reflect thyroid immune responses. During validation, the model predicted progression to ophthalmopathy a median of roughly 7.1 months ahead of onset, with almost 71% sensitivity and about 72% specificity.

The sample was peripheral blood or thyroid tissue (not recorded which). The origin of this receptor is a woman younger than 45 with Graves' hyperthyroidism. The chain employs TRBV3-1 and TRBJ2-5; the D gene is perhaps TRBD2, from 6 matching bases. The DNA sequence is given as TGTGCCAGCAGCCTACTGAGGCTAGGGCGGAGGGGAGAGACCCAGTACTTC. Translated, it reads CASSLLRLGRRGETQYF.